The clone carrying this T cell receptor beta chain was seen a few times. TCRdb processed the 5' RACE reads anew with MiXCR; each CDR3 protein has one entry. The data hold 40,000 to 65,000 distinct CDR3 sequences, with roughly 14% observed a single time. This specimen belongs to a study of T cells of healthy individuals. This CDR3 is built from 17 residues. With V trimmed by 1 base and J by 5 bases, 8 bases remained unmatched. The V gene's germline CDR1 is SGHVS and CDR2 FQNEAQ. This clonotype was sampled from a human donor in good health. The gene calls are TRBV7-8 and TRBJ2-5; TRBD1 matches at 12 bases. Here the CDR3 reads CASSLDTGTGGRETQYF. Here the CDR3 DNA reads TGTGCCAGCAGCTTAGACACTGGGACAGGGGGCCGCGAGACCCAGTACTTC.